These 28 T cell receptor beta chains were sequenced from one sample in a study of OX40 agonist ivuxolimab in advanced cancers. Assay: immunoSEQ multiplex PCR; the TCRdb copy retains only in-frame clones and omits some. The repertoire holds nearly 80,000 clones, with 84% as singletons. The sequences come from CD4+ or CD8+ T cells sorted from blood, collected in a trial of the OX40 agonist ivuxolimab. The receptors here all came from an adult with an advanced solid tumor such as melanoma, head and neck, liver or kidney cancer.

CDR3 sequence (DNA): TGTGCCAGCAGCCAAGAGACCCAGTACTTC. Its protein product is CASSQETQYF. The chain combines TRBV6-6 with TRBJ2-5; no clear D gene. The CDR3 spans 10 residues. CDR1 is MNHNY and CDR2 is SVGAGI in the germline V gene (reference sequence). Trimming pared 6 bases from V and 1 base from J, leaving 0 bases between.

J is TRBJ1-5 and V is TRBV10-2; no clear D. The germline V gene has CDR1 WSHSY and CDR2 SAAADI. The CDR3 has 14 residues. V was trimmed by 7 bases and J by 6 bases, leaving 16 bases between them. As DNA, the CDR3 is TGCGCCAGCACCCCGTCCTCAGCGGGTCAGCCCCAGCATTTT. Translation: CASTPSSAGQPQHF.

This sequence joins TRBV4-1 and TRBJ1-2; a weak D match, TRBD1 (5 bases). The CDR3 totals 17 residues. V was clipped by 3 bases and J by 4 bases, with 21 bases between them. CDR1 MGHRA and CDR2 YSYEKL come from the germline V gene. DNA of the CDR3: TGCGCCAGCAGCCAGGCACGTACGAAAGGGGCGACCTATGGCTACACCTTC. Its translation is CASSQARTKGATYGYTF.

V gene TRBV29-1 combines with J gene TRBJ2-1; TRBD2 matches at 8 bases. CDR1 SQVTM and CDR2 ANQGSEA come from the germline V gene. The CDR3 totals 14 residues. Germline trimming cut 3 bases from V and 4 bases from J; bases unmatched to any gene: 5. This CDR3 reads CSVEAGGGYNEQFF. The CDR3 DNA sequence: TGCAGCGTTGAGGCGGGAGGAGGTTACAATGAGCAGTTCTTC.

The V call is TRBV27, the J call TRBJ2-1; 7 bases are shared with TRBD2. The CDR3 consists of 15 residues. Per the germline V gene, CDR1 is MNHEY and CDR2 is SMNVEV (reference sequence). Germline trimming cut 5 bases from V and 0 bases from J; bases unmatched to any gene: 4. CDR3 DNA: TGTGCCAGCAGTCCCGGGAGGAACTCCTACAATGAGCAGTTCTTC. This sequence encodes CASSPGRNSYNEQFF.

This chain links TRBV11-3 with TRBJ2-1; 12 bases fit TRBD2. This CDR3 region has 18 residues. Germline V lookup: CDR1 SGHNT, CDR2 YENEEA. V shed 1 base and J 2 bases; nucleotides not matched to a gene: 6. The CDR3 reads CASSLGSLAGGPYNEQFF. Written as DNA, the CDR3 is TGTGCCAGCAGCTTAGGTTCACTAGCGGGGGGCCCCTACAATGAGCAGTTCTTC.

V is TRBV10-3 and J is TRBJ2-4, with D perhaps TRBD2 (5 bases). V was clipped by 0 bases and J by 0 bases, with 9 bases between them. Per the germline V gene, CDR1 is ENHRY and CDR2 is SYGVKD. This CDR3 spans 16 amino acids. CDR3 bases: TGTGCCATCAGTGAGTCGAGCGGATTAGCCAAAAACATTCAGTACTTC. The encoded protein is CAISESSGLAKNIQYF.

The chain has TRBV4-1 and TRBJ2-7, with 9 bases aligning to TRBD1. Trimming cost V 2 bases and J 1 base; bases outside gene matches: 3. The CDR3 length is 15 residues. Germline-derived CDR1 and CDR2 are MGHRA and YSYEKL. CDR3 nucleotides: TGCGCCAGCAGCCAAACGGGACAGGGTTCCTACGAGCAGTACTTC. This encodes CASSQTGQGSYEQYF.

The V and J genes are TRBV5-1 and TRBJ2-1, with D possibly being TRBD2 (5 bases). The germline CDR1 and CDR2 sequences are SGHRS and YFSETQ. Trimming cost V 1 base and J 5 bases, with 10 bases left between them. The CDR3 consists of 14 residues. CDR3 in amino acids: CASSLQDWDNEQFF. CDR3 in DNA: TGCGCCAGCAGCTTGCAGGACTGGGACAATGAGCAGTTCTTC.

The table lists this clone with a few counts. This chain connects TRBV4-1 to TRBJ1-1; D gene unclear. Trimming took off 1 base at V and 6 bases at J, with 15 bases between the two ends. Germline V lookup: CDR1 MGHRA, CDR2 YSYEKL. The CDR3 has 15 amino acids. The CDR3 bases are TGCGCCAGCAGCCAAGCCGTGGCGGGCGGATCTGAAGCTTTCTTT. Translation: CASSQAVAGGSEAFF.

The V gene is TRBV2, the J gene TRBJ1-2; perhaps TRBD1 as D (5 bases). Germline loops: CDR1 SNHLY, CDR2 FYNNEI. V was cut by 5 bases and J by 0 bases, with 16 bases left in between. There are 16 residues in the CDR3. This CDR3 is CASSRSRVTANYGYTF. The CDR3 DNA reads as TGTGCCAGCAGTCGAAGCAGGGTGACAGCTAACTATGGCTACACCTTC.

J is TRBJ1-1 and V is TRBV5-4, with D tentatively TRBD1 (6 bases). The CDR3 extends over 13 amino acids. Trimming stripped 2 bases from V and 6 bases from J, with 11 bases between. The germline V gene encodes CDR1 SGHNT and CDR2 YYREEE (reference sequence). CDR3 sequence: CASSLGRGPEAFF. The CDR3 nucleotides are TGTGCCAGCAGCTTAGGCAGGGGACCTGAAGCTTTCTTT.

CDR3 residues: CASALRGNSNQPQHF. The CDR3 nucleotides read TGTGCCAGCGCCTTAAGGGGGAATAGCAATCAGCCCCAGCATTTT. The chain is built from TRBV6-6 and TRBJ1-5; D perhaps matches TRBD1 (6 bases). V lost 8 bases, J lost 0 bases, and 14 bases lay in between. Germline CDR1 and CDR2: MNHNY and SVGAGI (reference sequence). This CDR3 is built from 15 residues.

The chain couples TRBV7-9 to TRBJ2-3; 10 positions match TRBD2. The CDR3 extends over 16 amino acids. Germline V gene lookup returns CDR1 SEHNR and CDR2 FQNEAQ (reference sequence). The trim removed 7 bases at V and 1 base at J, leaving 8 bases unmatched. The CDR3 DNA reads TGTGCCAGCACTCGCCCCGGGACTAGCGGCACAGATACGCAGTATTTT. Its protein product is CASTRPGTSGTDTQYF.

This chain links TRBV30 with TRBJ2-3; 8 nucleotides line up with TRBD1. Germline CDR1 reads GTSNPN; CDR2 reads SVGIG (reference sequence). This CDR3 contains 15 residues. V shed 3 bases and J 3 bases; nucleotides not matched to a gene: 8. For the CDR3, the DNA is TGTGCCTGGAGCAACGGACAGGGTCCTACAGATACGCAGTATTTT. Protein: CAWSNGQGPTDTQYF.

This sequence joins TRBV11-3 and TRBJ2-1; D gene unclear. The germline gives CDR1 SGHNT, CDR2 YENEEA. Trimming cost V 0 bases and J 10 bases, with 10 bases left between them. The CDR3 sequence is 13 residues long. The CDR3 DNA sequence: TGTGCCAGCAGCTTAGACCCCTTCGGAGAGCAGTTCTTC. This encodes CASSLDPFGEQFF.

V is TRBV7-2 and J is TRBJ2-5; 8 bases match TRBD2. The length of the CDR3 is 16 residues. Per germline, CDR1 SGHTA and CDR2 FQGNSA. V was pared by 5 bases and J by 6 bases, with 14 bases of the junction left unmatched. This chain's CDR3 is CASSTAPGLGQKTQYF. In DNA form, the CDR3 reads TGTGCCAGCAGCACCGCCCCGGGACTAGGACAAAAGACCCAGTACTTC.

The V call is TRBV7-9, the J call TRBJ2-3; 7 bases map to TRBD1. V gave up 5 bases and J gave up 3 bases; unmatched junction bases: 14. The length of the CDR3 is 17 residues. Germline V gives CDR1 SEHNR, CDR2 FQNEAQ (reference sequence). The CDR3 here is CASSAFPDRDPTDTQYF. As DNA, the CDR3 is TGTGCCAGCAGCGCCTTCCCCGACAGGGACCCAACAGATACGCAGTATTTT.

The V call is TRBV29-1, the J call TRBJ1-2; D possibly corresponds to TRBD1 (5 bases). V gave up 6 bases and J gave up 4 bases, with 15 bases separating them. The CDR3 is 13 amino acids. From germline, CDR1 is SQVTM and CDR2 ANQGSEA. CDR3 bases: TGCAGCGTGCGGGACGCCCAGAGCTATGGCTACACCTTC. Protein sequence: CSVRDAQSYGYTF.

J is TRBJ2-3 and V is TRBV7-9; D possibly corresponds to TRBD2 (6 bases). This CDR3 contains 15 residues. Germline-derived CDR1 and CDR2 are SEHNR and FQNEAQ (reference sequence). Trimming stripped 1 base from V and 1 base from J, with 9 bases between. The CDR3 DNA is TGTGCCAGCAGCTTAGTGCGGGAAGGCACAGATACGCAGTATTTT. Translating it yields CASSLVREGTDTQYF.

The chain has TRBV11-2 and TRBJ1-1; D call uncertain. Germline assignment: CDR1 SGHAT and CDR2 FQNNGV. The CDR3 length is 13 residues. Between the trimmed V and J ends, which lost 5 bases and 7 bases, there was a span of 14 bases. CDR3 sequence: CASSPSYHLEAFF. The CDR3 nucleotides are TGTGCCAGCAGCCCCTCATACCACCTTGAAGCTTTCTTT. The complete variable domain, with remaining parts taken from reference TRBV11-2 and TRBJ1-1, reads EAGVAQSPRYKIIEKRQSVAFWCNPISGHATLYWYQQILGQGPKLLIQFQNNGVVDDSQLPKDRFSAERLKGVDSTLKIQPAKLEDSAVYLCASSPSYHLEAFFGQGTRLTVV.

The gene calls are TRBV4-1 and TRBJ2-6, with 7 bases matching TRBD1. The germline V gene encodes CDR1 MGHRA and CDR2 YSYEKL. The CDR3 spans 18 residues. J gave up 5 bases and V 5 bases, and 15 bases lay outside the gene matches. The CDR3 sequence: CASSTRGAGTDRANVLTF. The CDR3, as DNA: TGCGCCAGCAGCACCCGAGGTGCCGGGACAGACCGGGCCAACGTCCTGACTTTC.

This chain links TRBV2 with TRBJ2-7; 10 bases are shared with TRBD2. Germline V CDR1 and CDR2: SNHLY, FYNNEI. The CDR3 has 16 residues. Unmatched junction bases numbered 13, after V lost 5 bases and J lost 6 bases. CDR3 in amino acids: CASSLTRASGSSEQYF. CDR3 coding DNA: TGTGCCAGCAGTCTGACCCGGGCTAGCGGGAGTAGCGAGCAGTACTTC.

The V and J genes are TRBV18 and TRBJ1-1, with D perhaps TRBD1 (6 bases). The germline gives CDR1 KGHSH, CDR2 LQKENI. The length of the CDR3 is 17 residues. The V end lost 2 bases, the J end lost 3 bases, and 19 bases lay between the germline ends. CDR3 region: CASSPVYLGARDTEAFF. CDR3 DNA sequence: TGTGCCAGCTCACCAGTATATTTGGGGGCCCGCGACACTGAAGCTTTCTTT.

The chain joins TRBV11-2 to TRBJ2-1, with D perhaps TRBD1 (5 bases). Germline-derived CDR1 and CDR2 are SGHAT and FQNNGV. Trimming took off 5 bases at V and 6 bases at J, with 14 bases between the two ends. This CDR3 is built from 14 residues. This CDR3 is CASSDSRGLNEQFF. DNA for the CDR3: TGTGCCAGCAGCGACAGTAGGGGTCTCAATGAGCAGTTCTTC.

This chain links TRBV4-3 with TRBJ2-7; D gene uncertain. Germline CDR1 reads LGHNA; CDR2 reads YSLEER. V lost 0 bases and J lost 3, with 12 bases in between. The CDR3 length is 15 residues. The CDR3 DNA is TGCGCCAGCAGCCAAGAATCTAAGGCGTACTACGAGCAGTACTTC. This gives the protein CASSQESKAYYEQYF.

The chain links TRBV5-1 to TRBJ2-5, with D tentatively TRBD2 (5 bases). CDR3 length: 14 residues. In germline, CDR1 is SGHRS, CDR2 YFSETQ. V lost 4 bases to trimming and J lost 5 bases, with 15 bases between them. The CDR3 DNA sequence: TGCGCCAGCAGCCGGACTCAAGGCGGGGAGACCCAGTACTTC. Its translation is CASSRTQGGETQYF.

V gene TRBV6-1 combines with J gene TRBJ1-5, with unresolved D. The CDR3 is 13 amino acids. Germline CDR1 and CDR2: MNHNS and SASEGT. Trimming took 6 bases from V and 4 from J, leaving 10 bases between them. The CDR3 spells CASRGSLNQPQHF. The DNA for the CDR3 is TGTGCCAGCAGGGGGTCTTTAAATCAGCCCCAGCATTTT.